The 13 T cell receptor beta chains below all came from one sample that was sequenced in a study of blood T cells in healthy people across ages. The use of a sample-barcoded 5' primer and a J-beta primer mix characterized a second PCR of 7 to 11 cycles. TCRdb ran MiXCR on the 5' RACE reads and lists one entry per CDR3 protein. The profile shows over 600,000 distinct CDR3 sequences, approximately 40% of them singletons. Sequenced material: blood. All receptors derive from a man older than 75 in good health.

This clonotype was seen many times. The J gene is TRBJ1-6, the V gene TRBV2; no reliable D call. This CDR3 spans 15 amino acids. V lost 4 bases and J 6 bases, leaving 13 bases between the germline ends. CDR1 and CDR2 from the germline V gene are SNHLY and FYNNEI. CDR3 bases: TGTGCCAGCAGTGTCGGCAGAAGTTTTAATTCACCCCTCCACTTT. Translating gives CASSVGRSFNSPLHF.

This clonotype was detected only once. In nucleotides, the CDR3 is TGTGCCAGCAGTTCAGACTGGGTACCGAACAATGAGCAGTTCTTC. Its protein is CASSSDWVPNNEQFF. V gene TRBV6-6 combines with J gene TRBJ2-1; D call uncertain. The CDR3 is 15 residues long. Between the trimmed V and J ends, which lost 4 bases and 5 bases, there was a span of 15 bases. The germline gives CDR1 MNHNY, CDR2 SVGAGI (reference sequence).

This clonotype has only one observation. The chain links TRBV7-9 to TRBJ1-1; D is possibly TRBD1 (6 bases). The CDR3 spans 16 residues. The V end lost 6 bases, the J end lost 3 bases, and 20 bases lay between the germline ends. CDR1 is SEHNR, CDR2 FQNEAQ, per germline (reference sequence). This CDR3 is CASSYPDYRVDTEAFF. CDR3 nucleotide sequence: TGTGCCAGCAGTTATCCCGACTACAGGGTGGACACTGAAGCTTTCTTT. The whole variable domain, filled in from reference TRBV7-9 and TRBJ1-1, reads DTGVSQNPRHKITKRGQNVTFRCDPISEHNRLYWYRQTLGQGPEFLTYFQNEAQLEKSRLLSDRFSAERPKGSFSTLEIQRTEQGDSAMYLCASSYPDYRVDTEAFFGQGTRLTVV.

The CDR3 loop reads CASSPRPGNTEAFF. The DNA of the CDR3 is TGTGCCAGCAGCCCCCGGCCGGGGAACACTGAAGCTTTCTTT. The J gene is TRBJ1-1, the V gene TRBV7-2; the D is unclear. The CDR3 sequence is 14 residues long. Germline V gene data show CDR1 as SGHTA and CDR2 as FQGNSA. The V gene lost 5 bases and the J gene lost 1 base, with 11 bases spanning the gap.

The chain has TRBV7-2 and TRBJ2-1; 9 bases line up with TRBD2. This CDR3 contains 14 residues. Germline V gene sequence: CDR1 SGHTA, CDR2 FQGNSA. V lost 3 bases to trimming and J lost 10 bases; unmatched junction nucleotides: 7. The CDR3 here is CASSLGTSIEEQFF. For the CDR3, the DNA is TGTGCCAGCAGCTTGGGGACTAGCATCGAGGAGCAGTTCTTC.

This chain uses TRBV5-1 with TRBJ2-7; 11 bases agree with TRBD1. The germline V gene has CDR1 SGHRS and CDR2 YFSETQ. The CDR3 is 14 amino acids. V lost 4 bases, J lost 5 bases, and 5 bases stayed unmatched. The CDR3 is CASSGQGALNEQYF. DNA for the CDR3: TGCGCCAGCAGCGGACAGGGGGCTCTTAACGAGCAGTACTTC.

In DNA form, the CDR3 reads TGTGCCAGCAGCTGGGCCTACCAAGAGACCCAGTACTTC. This gives the protein CASSWAYQETQYF. The chain combines TRBV7-9 with TRBJ2-5; D unclear. V was clipped by 4 bases and J by 0 bases, with 6 bases between them. The CDR3 totals 13 residues. Germline CDR1 reads SEHNR; CDR2 reads FQNEAQ (reference sequence). The full variable domain, in which reference TRBV7-9 and TRBJ2-5 provide the parts outside the CDR3, is DTGVSQNPRHKITKRGQNVTFRCDPISEHNRLYWYRQTLGQGPEFLTYFQNEAQLEKSRLLSDRFSAERPKGSFSTLEIQRTEQGDSAMYLCASSWAYQETQYFGPGTRLLVL.

CDR3 sequence reads: CASSEFPRGGGNEQFF. As DNA, the CDR3 is TGTGCCAGCAGTGAATTCCCCAGGGGTGGGGGCAATGAGCAGTTCTTC. This rearrangement joins TRBV25-1 to TRBJ2-1; a weak D match, TRBD1 (6 bases). Trimming cost V 1 base and J 6 bases, with 16 bases left between them. The CDR3 runs 16 residues. The germline V gene encodes CDR1 MGHDK and CDR2 SYGVNS.

J is TRBJ1-2 and V is TRBV5-1, with 8 bases identical to TRBD1. CDR1 is SGHRS and CDR2 is YFSETQ in the germline V gene. The V segment lost 4 bases and the J segment 7 bases; nucleotides outside the gene matches: 6. The length of the CDR3 is 13 residues. The CDR3 nucleotides read TGCGCCAGCAGCCTGGACAGGGTTAGTGGCTACACCTTC. As protein: CASSLDRVSGYTF. Full variable domain (outside the CDR3, taken from reference TRBV5-1 and TRBJ1-2): KAGVTQTPRYLIKTRGQQVTLSCSPISGHRSVSWYQQTPGQGLQFLFEYFSETQRNKGNFPGRFSGRQFSNSRSEMNVSTLELGDSALYLCASSLDRVSGYTFGSGTRLTVV.

CDR3 bases: TGTGCCAGCAGCCCGGACACAACCGGGGAGCTGTTTTTT. Translation gives CASSPDTTGELFF. V usage is TRBV13 and J usage is TRBJ2-2; perhaps TRBD1 as D (5 bases). Germline CDR1 is PRHDT and CDR2 is FYEKMQ (reference sequence). Trimming took off 5 bases at V and 5 bases at J, with 9 bases between the two ends. This CDR3 is 13 amino acids long.

This clonotype was seen a handful of times. The chain couples TRBV6-2 or TRBV6-3 to TRBJ2-1; D is ambiguous. The CDR3 extends over 13 amino acids. The V gene's germline CDR1 is MNHEY and CDR2 SVGEGT. With 7 bases removed from V and 3 bases from J, the gap between germline ends came to 10 bases. CDR3: CASTSTVYNEQFF. CDR3 coding DNA: TGTGCCAGCACTTCTACGGTCTACAATGAGCAGTTCTTC.

As concerns this clonotype: A clone one base away is much larger, so this may be a read error. J is TRBJ2-3 and V is TRBV20-1, with 10 bases aligning to TRBD1. The J segment lost 6 bases and the V segment lost 6 bases, leaving 12 bases of the junction unmatched. CDR3 length: 15 residues. Per the germline V gene, CDR1 is DFQATT and CDR2 is SNEGSKA (reference sequence). CDR3 sequence (DNA): TGCAGTGCCATACCGGGACAGGGGAAAAAGGATACGCAGTATTTT. It encodes CSAIPGQGKKDTQYF.

The V call is TRBV7-2, the J call TRBJ1-3; D remains unclear. The germline V and J ends were trimmed by 0 bases and 4 bases, with 13 bases remaining between them. The CDR3 totals 16 residues. The V gene's germline CDR1 is SGHTA and CDR2 FQGNSA. The CDR3 loop is CASSLAPGFSGNTIYF. DNA for the CDR3: TGTGCCAGCAGCTTAGCCCCAGGATTTTCCGGAAACACCATATATTTT.